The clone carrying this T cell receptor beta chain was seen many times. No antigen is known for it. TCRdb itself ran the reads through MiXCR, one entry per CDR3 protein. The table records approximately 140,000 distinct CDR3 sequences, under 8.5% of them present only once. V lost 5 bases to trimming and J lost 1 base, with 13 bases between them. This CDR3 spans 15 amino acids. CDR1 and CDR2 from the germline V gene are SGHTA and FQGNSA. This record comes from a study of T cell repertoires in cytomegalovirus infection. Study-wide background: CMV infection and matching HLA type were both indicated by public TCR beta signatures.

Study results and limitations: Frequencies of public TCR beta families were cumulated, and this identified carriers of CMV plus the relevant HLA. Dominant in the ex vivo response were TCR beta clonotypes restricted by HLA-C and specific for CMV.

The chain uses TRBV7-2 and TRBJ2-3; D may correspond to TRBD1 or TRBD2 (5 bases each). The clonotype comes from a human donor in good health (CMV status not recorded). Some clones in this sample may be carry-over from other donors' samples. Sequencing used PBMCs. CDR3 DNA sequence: TGTGCCAGCAGCCTCCAACTAGGGGGCACAGATACGCAGTATTTT. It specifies CASSLQLGGTDTQYF.